Each of the 18 T cell receptor beta chains below was sequenced from the same sample in a study of T cell repertoires in cytomegalovirus infection. These TCRs are of unknown antigen specificity. TCRdb reprocessed the reads with MiXCR, giving one entry per CDR3 protein. The sample comprises around 800,000 distinct CDR3 sequences, about 31% of which are singletons, and over 10% rests with the top ten. The material sequenced was cultured CD8+ T cells from PBMCs, taken from culture after CMV antigen stimulation. The receptors here all came from a human donor in good health (CMV status not recorded). Some clones in this sample may be carry-over from other donors' samples.

The table lists this clonotype with a few counts. V and J are TRBV29-1 and TRBJ1-1; the D is unclear. Germline loops: CDR1 SQVTM, CDR2 ANQGSEA. V shed 4 bases and J shed 7 bases, with 16 bases lying between them. This CDR3 contains 13 residues. The CDR3 sequence is CSVGLSPSGEAFF. In DNA form, the CDR3 reads TGCAGCGTTGGGCTTAGCCCGTCGGGTGAAGCTTTCTTT.

Notes on this clonotype: An end of the junction does not agree with germline; a read error may underlie this. J is TRBJ2-2 and V is TRBV4-1; maybe TRBD1 (6 bases). Germline values: CDR1 MGHRA, CDR2 YSYEKL. This CDR3 is 14 amino acids long. CDR3 bases: TGCGCCAGCAGCCAAGTACAGGGCGCCGGGGAGCAGTTTTTT. This encodes CASSQVQGAGEQFF.

This clonotype was counted many times. V and J are TRBV7-6 and TRBJ2-2, with 9 bases aligning to TRBD1. This CDR3 has 16 residues. Unmatched junction bases numbered 9, after V lost 5 bases and J lost 5 bases. Germline loops: CDR1 SGHVS, CDR2 FNYEAQ. The CDR3 region has the DNA TGTGCCAGCAGCCTAGACGGGACAGGGTATACCGGGGAGCTGTTTTTT. This sequence encodes CASSLDGTGYTGELFF.

This clonotype has more than one count but fewer than ten. This chain's CDR3 is CASSMGQGQTPLHF. CDR3 bases: TGTGCCAGTAGTATGGGTCAGGGCCAGACACCCCTCCACTTT. The chain employs TRBV19 and TRBJ1-6, with D possibly TRBD1 on 5 matching bases. Per germline, CDR1 LNHDA and CDR2 SQIVND (reference sequence). The CDR3 is 14 residues long. Trimming left V 3 bases short and J 11 bases short, with 14 bases between. The variable domain in full, with the rest retrieved from reference TRBV19 and TRBJ1-6, is DGGITQSPKYLFRKEGQNVTLSCEQNLNHDAMYWYRQDPGQGLRLIYYSQIVNDFQKGDIAEGYSVSREKKESFPLTVTSAQKNPTAFYLCASSMGQGQTPLHFGNGTRLTVT.

The chain joins TRBV7-2 to TRBJ1-4; D is possibly TRBD1 (5 bases). The V end lost 8 bases, the J end lost 7 bases, and 11 bases lay between the germline ends. The CDR3 runs to 12 residues. CDR1 is SGHTA and CDR2 is FQGNSA in the germline V gene. The CDR3 is CASGGVTEKLFF. In DNA, the CDR3 is TGTGCCAGCGGGGGGGTGACTGAAAAACTGTTTTTT.

This clonotype was observed a handful of times. The chain joins TRBV6-5 to TRBJ2-3, with 10 nucleotides matching TRBD2. Germline-derived CDR1 and CDR2 are MNHEY and SVGAGI. Trimming removed 2 bases from V and 3 bases from J; junction bases left unmatched: 8. The CDR3 contains 17 residues. The CDR3 region is CASSYPSSGGTTDTQYF. DNA of the CDR3: TGTGCCAGCAGTTACCCTTCTAGCGGGGGAACGACAGATACGCAGTATTTT.

This clonotype was counted only a few times. CDR3 coding DNA: TGTGCCAGTAGCCTGCCCCGGGACGGTTACACAGATACGCAGTATTTT. Translating it yields CASSLPRDGYTDTQYF. This chain links TRBV19 with TRBJ2-3, with D possibly being TRBD1 or TRBD2 (5 bases each). V lost 6 bases to trimming and J lost 2 bases, with 18 bases between them. CDR1 is LNHDA, CDR2 SQIVND, per germline (reference sequence). This CDR3 spans 16 amino acids.

The chain is built from TRBV9 and TRBJ2-4, with D hard to call. CDR3 length equals 17 residues. Deletions cut 3 bases from V and 0 bases from J, with 16 bases between. Germline V gene sequence: CDR1 SGDLS, CDR2 YYNGEE. The DNA of the CDR3 is TGTGCCAGCAGCGCCCGGACGTATCCCCTAGCCAAAAACATTCAGTACTTC. This sequence encodes CASSARTYPLAKNIQYF. Based on the CDR3 plus reference TRBV9 and TRBJ2-4, the full variable domain is DSGVTQTPKHLITATGQRVTLRCSPRSGDLSVYWYQQSLDQGLQFLIQYYNGEERAKGNILERFSAQQFPDLHSELNLSSLELGDSALYFCASSARTYPLAKNIQYFGAGTRLSVL.

The V gene is TRBV7-9, the J gene TRBJ2-7; a possible D gene is TRBD2 (6 bases). The CDR3 extends over 16 amino acids. V was shortened by 4 bases and J by 2 bases, with 18 bases between the two germline ends. Germline V gene lookup returns CDR1 SEHNR and CDR2 FQNEAQ (reference sequence). The CDR3 DNA follows: TGTGCCAGCAGCTACCCGCGGGGTAGGGAGACCTACGAGCAGTACTTC. It yields the protein CASSYPRGRETYEQYF.

This clonotype came up many times. The V and J genes are TRBV7-9 and TRBJ2-1; 12 nucleotides agree with TRBD1. Germline V gives CDR1 SEHNR, CDR2 FQNEAQ (reference sequence). The CDR3 has 15 amino acids. The trim removed 5 bases at V and 10 bases at J, leaving 9 bases unmatched. This CDR3 reads CASSPRDRGLGEQFF. The DNA for the CDR3 is TGTGCCAGCAGCCCCCGGGACAGGGGGCTGGGGGAGCAGTTCTTC.

This clonotype has just a few counts. DNA of the CDR3: TGTGCCAGCAGCACCCGACAGGGGGTCGAGAGTGAGCAGTTCTTC. It is translated as CASSTRQGVESEQFF. The chain joins TRBV7-6 to TRBJ2-1; 9 bases map to TRBD1. Trimming cost V 5 bases and J 9 bases; bases outside gene matches: 11. This CDR3 is 15 amino acids long. Germline V gene data show CDR1 as SGHVS and CDR2 as FNYEAQ.

The chain carries TRBV15 and TRBJ1-1; no firm D call. The CDR3 is made up of 16 amino acids. Looked up from germline, CDR1 is LNHNV and CDR2 is YYDKDF (reference sequence). Trimming shortened V by 1 base and J by 0 bases, and 12 bases separated the two germline ends. DNA of the CDR3: TGTGCCACCAGCAGAGTGCCGAGTGGAATGAACACTGAAGCTTTCTTT. Translation gives CATSRVPSGMNTEAFF.

Points on this clonotype: A single base separates this from a much larger clone, so it may be a read error. The J gene is TRBJ1-5, the V gene TRBV9; 7 bases match TRBD1. The CDR3 is 15 amino acids. The germline V gene encodes CDR1 SGDLS and CDR2 YYNGEE. Trimming at V came to 2 bases and at J to 0 bases, leaving 2 bases not matched to a gene. CDR3 sequence reads: CASSVDRDSNQPQHF. The CDR3 coding sequence is TGTGCCAGCAGCGTCGACAGGGATAGCAATCAGCCCCAGCATTTT.

This clonotype was observed at least ten times. The J gene is TRBJ2-7, the V gene TRBV7-8; D unresolved. CDR1 and CDR2 from the germline V gene are SGHVS and FQNEAQ. The CDR3 has 13 amino acids. V lost 1 base to trimming and J lost 4 bases, with 8 bases between them. In nucleotides, the CDR3 is TGTGCCAGCAGCTTAGACGAACTTTACGAGCAGTACGTC. Translating it yields CASSLDELYEQYV.

This clonotype has more than one count but fewer than ten. The rearrangement uses TRBV9 and TRBJ2-7; a possible D gene is TRBD1 (6 bases). V lost 0 bases, J lost 0 bases, and 7 bases lay in between. CDR3 length equals 14 residues. Per the germline V gene, CDR1 is SGDLS and CDR2 is YYNGEE. The CDR3 spells CASSVGDISYEQYV. In DNA, the CDR3 is TGTGCCAGCAGCGTAGGGGACATCTCCTACGAGCAGTACGTC.

This sequence joins TRBV28 and TRBJ2-5; tentatively, D is TRBD1 (5 bases). This CDR3 comprises 15 residues. Germline CDR1 is MDHEN and CDR2 is SYDVKM. V was clipped by 3 bases and J by 2 bases, with 13 bases between them. CDR3 loop: CASSFRLTEQETQYF. For the CDR3, the DNA is TGTGCCAGCAGTTTTCGTCTGACAGAGCAAGAGACCCAGTACTTC.

The V call is TRBV6-1, the J call TRBJ2-7, with 9 nucleotides matching TRBD1. V gave up 6 bases and J gave up 4 bases; unmatched junction bases: 10. The germline V gene encodes CDR1 MNHNS and CDR2 SASEGT. The CDR3 loop spans 15 amino acids. The CDR3, as DNA: TGTGCCAGCAGCGACTTTACAGGGGGCGAGTACGAGCAGTACTTC. The encoded protein is CASSDFTGGEYEQYF.

This clonotype appeared a few times. The gene calls are TRBV10-3 and TRBJ2-5, with 7 bases matching TRBD1. The trim removed 4 bases at V and 4 bases at J, leaving 12 bases unmatched. Germline assignment: CDR1 ENHRY and CDR2 SYGVKD. The CDR3 spans 16 residues. The DNA for the CDR3 is TGTGCCATCAGTGGCGGCCCCGGGACAGACGGAGAGACCCAGTACTTC. This encodes CAISGGPGTDGETQYF.